Below, one T cell receptor (beta chain) is given with its context. These data originate in a study of blood T cell repertoires in COVID-19. Clones were sequenced by immunoSEQ multiplex PCR, and TCRdb holds only the in-frame ones, with some missing. Of approximately 98,000 clones detected, approximately 85% appear once; the ten largest clones hold approximately 2.5%. V lost 4 bases, J lost 2 bases, and 16 bases lay in between. This CDR3 spans 16 amino acids. The germline V gene has CDR1 SEHNR and CDR2 FQNEAQ (reference sequence). Sequenced input: peripheral blood. The source is a human donor in a cohort sampled during active COVID-19. V is TRBV7-9 and J is TRBJ2-3; weak D call: TRBD2 (5 bases). CDR3 bases: TGTGCCAGCAGCTCAACCCTAGCTAGACCCACAGATACGCAGTATTTT. Its translation is CASSSTLARPTDTQYF.